This T cell receptor beta chain originates from a study of cytomegalovirus exposure and HLA in healthy donors. The wider study: There were about 85 million unique TCRs (from HLA-typed donors) in an early data release. In terms of ancestry, the Caucasian-associated cluster contained about 80% of the roughly 400 genotyped donors. Overall study findings and caveats: Looking again later, the authors saw that most CMV-associated TCR beta chains seemed HLA-restricted.

The CDR3 is 14 amino acids. Germline CDR1 is SGHRS and CDR2 is YFSETQ. Trimming shortened V by 1 base and J by 0 bases, and 8 bases separated the two germline ends. There were likely unrecorded immune exposures, though donors were nominally healthy when sampled. The PCR ran on 60 Vbeta and 13 Jbeta primers. Sequencing used immunoSEQ multiplex PCR; TCRdb keeps in-frame clones, though not all of them. The repertoire holds under 200,000 clones, with around three quarters as singletons. About this clone: Antigen: not known. This same CDR3 is encoded by further DNA sequences in the sample.

The sequence was obtained from a young man in good health and CMV-seronegative. The chain combines TRBV5-1 with TRBJ2-7; TRBD2 might be the D (5 bases). Sequencing was performed on PBMCs. CDR3 loop: CASSLLGDSYEQYF. In DNA, the CDR3 is TGCGCCAGCAGCTTGCTCGGGGACTCCTACGAGCAGTACTTC.